This is a list of T cell receptor beta chains from one sample in a study of cytomegalovirus exposure and HLA in healthy donors. This table comes from immunoSEQ multiplex PCR, and its TCRdb copy is limited to in-frame clones, with some not included. The sample includes over 150,000 clones, 85% to 90% of them seen just once. Sequenced: PBMCs. The receptors originated from a woman aged 30 to 39 in good health and CMV-seronegative. CDR3s include the opening cysteine and the closing phenylalanine or tryptophan. Each record gives: V gene, clone size, D gene, J gene, CDR3 protein, CDR3 DNA. The D gene is left open where the match is weak. Where a row states a size, it is once, few, many or the class of an expanded clone; other rows omit it.

TRBV2	-	-	TRBJ1-5	CASSEGRTGNQPQHF	TGTGCCAGCAGTGAGGGTAGGACAGGCAATCAGCCCCAGCATTTT
TRBV29-1	-	TRBD1	TRBJ2-3	CSVDWDRATTDTQYF	TGCAGCGTTGATTGGGACAGGGCCACCACAGATACGCAGTATTTT
TRBV2	few	TRBD1	TRBJ1-6	CASSGWDRRVYDSPLHF	TGTGCCAGCAGTGGTTGGGACAGGAGAGTCTATGATTCACCCCTCCACTTT
TRBV30	-	-	TRBJ1-3	CAWSGSGYSGNTIYF	TGTGCCTGGAGCGGGAGTGGCTACTCTGGAAACACCATATATTTT
TRBV5-3	-	TRBD1	TRBJ2-3	CASRQGRNTQYF	TGTGCCAGTAGACAGGGAAGGAATACGCAGTATTTT
TRBV28	-	TRBD2	TRBJ2-1	CASSLGGLAGYNEQFF	TGTGCCAGCAGTTTGGGGGGACTAGCGGGGTACAATGAGCAGTTCTTC
TRBV25-1	-	TRBD2	TRBJ2-1	CASSGAAGGHNEQFF	TGTGCCAGCAGTGGAGCGGCGGGAGGGCACAATGAGCAGTTCTTC
TRBV9	-	TRBD1	TRBJ2-2	CASRRGLAGELFF	TGTGCCAGCAGGAGGGGGCTAGCCGGGGAGCTGTTTTTT
TRBV11-2	-	-	TRBJ2-3	CASSLVLWGTASTDTQYF	TGTGCCAGCAGCTTAGTCCTCTGGGGAACCGCGAGCACAGATACGCAGTATTTT
TRBV7-6	-	TRBD1	TRBJ2-7	CASSLRGQGLLYEQYF	TGTGCCAGCAGCTTAAGGGGACAGGGTTTACTATACGAGCAGTACTTC
TRBV5-1	-	-	TRBJ1-3	CASSSDSSSGNTIYF	TGCGCCAGCAGCTCCGACAGCAGCTCTGGAAACACCATATATTTT
TRBV2	-	TRBD2	TRBJ2-1	CASRTSGGGFYNEQFF	TGTGCCAGCAGGACTAGCGGGGGGGGATTCTACAATGAGCAGTTCTTC
TRBV4-1	few	TRBD2	TRBJ2-1	CASSQEPTSGVSYEQFF	TGCGCCAGCAGCCAAGAACCCACTAGCGGGGTGTCGTATGAGCAGTTCTTC
TRBV15	-	-	TRBJ2-1	CATRLGVSSYNEQFF	TGTGCCACCAGGTTGGGGGTAAGCTCCTACAATGAGCAGTTCTTC
TRBV27	-	-	TRBJ1-1	CASSLWAVNTEAFF	TGTGCCAGCAGTTTATGGGCAGTGAACACTGAAGCTTTCTTT
TRBV27	-	TRBD1	TRBJ1-2	CASTMSGKGARLNYGYTF	TGTGCCAGCACTATGTCGGGGAAGGGGGCCCGGCTTAACTATGGCTACACCTTC